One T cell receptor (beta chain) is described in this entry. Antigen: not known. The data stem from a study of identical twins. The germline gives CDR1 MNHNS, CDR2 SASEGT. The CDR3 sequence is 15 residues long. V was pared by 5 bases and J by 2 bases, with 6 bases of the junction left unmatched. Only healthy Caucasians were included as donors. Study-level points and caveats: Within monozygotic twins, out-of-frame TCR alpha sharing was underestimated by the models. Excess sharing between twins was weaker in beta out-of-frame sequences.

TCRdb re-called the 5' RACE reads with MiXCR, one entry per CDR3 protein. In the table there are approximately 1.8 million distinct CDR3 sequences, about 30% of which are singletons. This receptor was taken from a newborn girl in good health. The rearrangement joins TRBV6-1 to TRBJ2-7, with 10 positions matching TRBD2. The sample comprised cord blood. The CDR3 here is CASSSEREGTYEQYF. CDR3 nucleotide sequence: TGTGCCAGCAGTTCAGAGCGGGAGGGTACCTACGAGCAGTACTTC.